Here is one T cell receptor beta chain with its context. This entry is derived from a study of T cell responses to AZD1222 COVID-19 vaccine. The protocol was immunoSEQ multiplex PCR, while the TCRdb copy is restricted to in-frame clones and leaves out a portion. Of about 270,000 clones listed, about 94% are singletons. The CDR3 extends over 13 amino acids. The V end lost 6 bases, the J end lost 5 bases, and 13 bases lay between the germline ends. Germline CDR1 is MDHEN and CDR2 is SYDVKM. The source material was peripheral blood, sampled 28 days after the second AZD1222 dose. The receptor comes from an adult who received the AZD1222 COVID-19 vaccine. The chain employs TRBV28 and TRBJ2-5; D is possibly TRBD1 or TRBD2 (5 bases each). The CDR3 DNA sequence: TGTGCCAGCAGGTCCGGGACGAGGGAGACCCAGTACTTC. Encoded protein: CASRSGTRETQYF. Filled out from reference TRBV28 and TRBJ2-5, the complete variable domain reads DVKVTQSSRYLVKRTGEKVFLECVQDMDHENMFWYRQDPGLGLRLIYFSYDVKMKEKGDIPEGYSVSREKKERFSLILESASTNQTSMYLCASRSGTRETQYFGPGTRLLVL.